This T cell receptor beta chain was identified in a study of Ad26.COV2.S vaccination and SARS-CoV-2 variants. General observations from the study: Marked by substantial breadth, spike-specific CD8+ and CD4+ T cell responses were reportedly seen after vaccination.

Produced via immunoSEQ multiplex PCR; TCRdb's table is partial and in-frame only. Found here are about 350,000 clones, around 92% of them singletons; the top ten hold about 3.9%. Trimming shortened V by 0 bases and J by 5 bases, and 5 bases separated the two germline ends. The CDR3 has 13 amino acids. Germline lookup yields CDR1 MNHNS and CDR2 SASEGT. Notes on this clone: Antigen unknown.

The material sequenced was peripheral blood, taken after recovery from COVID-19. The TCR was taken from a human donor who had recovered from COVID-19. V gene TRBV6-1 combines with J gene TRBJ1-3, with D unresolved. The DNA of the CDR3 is TGTGCCAGCAGTGAAGCGGGCAGAAACACCATATATTTT. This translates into CASSEAGRNTIYF.